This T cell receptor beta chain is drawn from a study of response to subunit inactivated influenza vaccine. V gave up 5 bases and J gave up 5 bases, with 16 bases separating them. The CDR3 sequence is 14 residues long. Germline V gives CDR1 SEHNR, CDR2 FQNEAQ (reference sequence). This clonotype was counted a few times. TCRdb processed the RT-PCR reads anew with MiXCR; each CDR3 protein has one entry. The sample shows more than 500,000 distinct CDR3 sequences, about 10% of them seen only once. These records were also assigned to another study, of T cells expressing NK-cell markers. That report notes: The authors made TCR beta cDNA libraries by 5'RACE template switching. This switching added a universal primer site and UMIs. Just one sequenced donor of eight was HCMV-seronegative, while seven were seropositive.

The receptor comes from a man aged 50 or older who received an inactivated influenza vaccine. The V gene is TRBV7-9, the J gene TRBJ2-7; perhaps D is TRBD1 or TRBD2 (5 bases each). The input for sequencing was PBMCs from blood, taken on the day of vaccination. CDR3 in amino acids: CASSPRTRGDEQYF. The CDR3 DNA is TGTGCCAGCAGCCCTAGGACTCGGGGCGACGAGCAGTACTTC.